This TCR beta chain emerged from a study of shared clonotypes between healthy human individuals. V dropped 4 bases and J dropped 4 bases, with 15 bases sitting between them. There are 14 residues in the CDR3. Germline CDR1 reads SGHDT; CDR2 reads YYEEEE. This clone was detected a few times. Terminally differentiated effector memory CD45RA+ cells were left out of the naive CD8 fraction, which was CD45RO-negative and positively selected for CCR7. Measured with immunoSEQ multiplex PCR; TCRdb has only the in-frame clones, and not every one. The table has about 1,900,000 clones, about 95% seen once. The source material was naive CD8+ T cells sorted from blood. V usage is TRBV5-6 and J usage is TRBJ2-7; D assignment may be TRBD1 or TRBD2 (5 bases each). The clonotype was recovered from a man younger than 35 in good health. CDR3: CASSQAVGEYEQYF. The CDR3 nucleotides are TGTGCCAGCAGCCAGGCCGTAGGGGAGTACGAGCAGTACTTC.